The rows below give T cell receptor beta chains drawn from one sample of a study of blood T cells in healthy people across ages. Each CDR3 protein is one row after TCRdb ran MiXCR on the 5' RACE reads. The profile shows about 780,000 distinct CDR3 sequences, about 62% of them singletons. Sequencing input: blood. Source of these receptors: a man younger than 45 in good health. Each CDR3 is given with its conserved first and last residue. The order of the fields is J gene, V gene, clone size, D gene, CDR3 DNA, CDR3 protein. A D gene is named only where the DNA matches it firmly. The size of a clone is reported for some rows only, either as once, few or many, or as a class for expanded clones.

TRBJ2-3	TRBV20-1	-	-	TGCAGTGCTAGAGCAGCTATAACCACTACAGATACGCAGTATTTT	CSARAAITTTDTQYF
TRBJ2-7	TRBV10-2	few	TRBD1	TGCGCCGGAGCCCGGGACAGAAGCTACGAGCAGTACTTC	CAGARDRSYEQYF
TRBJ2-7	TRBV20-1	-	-	TGCAGGCCTAGAGGGGGGGCGTTAGGCGAGCAGTACTTC	CRPRGGALGEQYF
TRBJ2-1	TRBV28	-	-	TGTGCCAGCAGTCCCCGACACAGATCCCAGTTCTTC	CASSPRHRSQFF
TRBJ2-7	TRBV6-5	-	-	TGTGCCAGCAATAAAGGGCTCACCTACGAGCAGTACTTC	CASNKGLTYEQYF
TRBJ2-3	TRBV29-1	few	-	TGCAGCGTTGGTTGGGGTACAGATACGCAGTATTTT	CSVGWGTDTQYF
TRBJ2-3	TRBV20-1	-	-	TGCAGTGCTAGATTTTCGGCAGGGAGCGCAGATACGCAGTATTTT	CSARFSAGSADTQYF
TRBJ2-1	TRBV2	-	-	TGTGCCACCCGGGGAGCTCGCTCCTACAATGAGCAGTTCTTC	CATRGARSYNEQFF
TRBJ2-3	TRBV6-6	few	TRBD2	TGTGCCACATATAGCGGGGGGGCCCTTAATACGCAGTATTTT	CATYSGGALNTQYF
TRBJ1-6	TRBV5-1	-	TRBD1	TGCGCCAGCAGCCTGGGACAGGAGGGTTCACCCCTCCACTTT	CASSLGQEGSPLHF
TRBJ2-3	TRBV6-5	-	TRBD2	TGTGCCAGCAGTTCGAAAGCGGGGGGGCTGGTAGATACGCAGTATTTT	CASSSKAGGLVDTQYF
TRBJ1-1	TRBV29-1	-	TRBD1	TGCAGCGTCCGGACAGGGGGGGCCACTGAAGCTTTCTTT	CSVRTGGATEAFF
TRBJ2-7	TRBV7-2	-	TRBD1	TGTGCCAGCAGCAAAGACAGGGTTAGCTCCTACGAGCAGTACTTC	CASSKDRVSSYEQYF
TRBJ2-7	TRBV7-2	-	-	TGTGCCAGCAGTGAGACACGGGACGCCTACGAGCAGTACTTC	CASSETRDAYEQYF
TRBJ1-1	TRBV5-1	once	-	TGCGCCAGCAGCTCAGGGGCCCTGCAAAACACTGAAGCTTTCTTT	CASSSGALQNTEAFF
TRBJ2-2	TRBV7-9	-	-	TGTGCCAGCAGCTTATCTGGGGGCTGGAACACCGGGGAGCTGTTTTTT	CASSLSGGWNTGELFF
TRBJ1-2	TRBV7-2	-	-	TGTGCCAGCAGCTCCCCAGGGCGTGATGGCTACACCTTC	CASSSPGRDGYTF
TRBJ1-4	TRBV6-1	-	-	TGTGCCAGCAGTGGCCGGAAGGACCGAGCTAATGAAAAACTGTTTTTT	CASSGRKDRANEKLFF
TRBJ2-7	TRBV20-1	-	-	TGCAGTGCTGAGTCCGAAGCCTACGAGCAGTACTTC	CSAESEAYEQYF
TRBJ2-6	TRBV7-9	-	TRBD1	TGTGCCAGCAATGCCGGGACAGGGGCCATATCTGGGGCCAACGTCCTGACTTTC	CASNAGTGAISGANVLTF
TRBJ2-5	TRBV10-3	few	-	TGTGCCATCTCATCACTTAGCGGAGAGACCCAGTACTTC	CAISSLSGETQYF
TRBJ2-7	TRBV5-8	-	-	TGTGCCAGCGCCCGCCACGAGCAGTACTTC	CASARHEQYF
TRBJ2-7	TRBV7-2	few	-	TGTGCCAGCAGCTTTCCTGACAGGCCGCCCGCCGAGCAGTACTTC	CASSFPDRPPAEQYF
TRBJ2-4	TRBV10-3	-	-	TGTGCCATCAGTGAGGGGGGAGGGGACAGTCAGTACTTC	CAISEGGGDSQYF
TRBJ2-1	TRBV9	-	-	TGTGCCAGCAGCGCCGAAGGACAGAGCTACAGTGAGCAGTTCTTC	CASSAEGQSYSEQFF
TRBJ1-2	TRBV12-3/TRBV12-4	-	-	TGTGCCAGCAGTTTATGGGCAGGGCGCGGCTACACCTTC	CASSLWAGRGYTF
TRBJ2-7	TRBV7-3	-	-	TGTGCCTGCAGCTTAACGGGGCAGGGGCGCAACGAGCAGTACTTC	CACSLTGQGRNEQYF
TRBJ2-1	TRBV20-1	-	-	TGCAGTGCAGCTGACCGGGACAACTCCTACAATGAGCAGTTCTTC	CSAADRDNSYNEQFF
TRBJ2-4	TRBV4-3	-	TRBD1	TGCGCCAGCAGCCGAACACAGGGGTACAAAAACATTCAGTACTTC	CASSRTQGYKNIQYF
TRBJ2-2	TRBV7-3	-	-	TGTGCCAGCAGCTTAGCAGGGGAATATAACACCGGGGAGCTGTTTTTT	CASSLAGEYNTGELFF
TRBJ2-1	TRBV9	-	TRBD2	TGTGCCAGCAGCGTCGGGACTAGCGGGGGGCGTAACAATGAGCAGTTCTTC	CASSVGTSGGRNNEQFF
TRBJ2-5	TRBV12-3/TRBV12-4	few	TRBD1	TGTGCCAGCAGTTTTCAGGGGGACCAAGAGACCCAGTACTTC	CASSFQGDQETQYF
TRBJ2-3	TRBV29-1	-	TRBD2	TGCAGCGTTCTCCGTACTAGCGGGGTGACAGATACGCAGTATTTT	CSVLRTSGVTDTQYF
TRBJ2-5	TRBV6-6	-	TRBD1	TGTGCCAGCAGTTACACCTCGACAGGGTTCCAAGAGACCCAGTACTTC	CASSYTSTGFQETQYF
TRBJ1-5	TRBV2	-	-	TGTGCCAGCGGGGGGGACACCCTCAATCAGCCCCAGCATTTT	CASGGDTLNQPQHF
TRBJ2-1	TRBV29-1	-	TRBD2	TGTAGCGCCCTAGCGACTAGCGGGCGGGCGGATGAGCAGTTCTTC	CSALATSGRADEQFF
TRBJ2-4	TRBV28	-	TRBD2	TGTGCCAGCAATCCGAGCGGGGGTTTAGACATTCAGTACTTC	CASNPSGGLDIQYF
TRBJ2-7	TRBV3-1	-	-	TGTGCCAGCAGCCAAGATTTTGGTGCCTTTAACTACGAGCAGTACTTC	CASSQDFGAFNYEQYF
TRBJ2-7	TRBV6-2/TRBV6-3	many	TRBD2	TGTGCCAGCGGGGAGACTAGCGGAACCTACGAGCAGTACTTC	CASGETSGTYEQYF
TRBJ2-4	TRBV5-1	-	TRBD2	TGCGCCAGCAGCCCAGGACCGGGAGGGGACATTCAGTACTTC	CASSPGPGGDIQYF
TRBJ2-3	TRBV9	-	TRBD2	TGTGCCAGCAGCGCACTAGCGGGGGGGCCCGATACGCAGTATTTT	CASSALAGGPDTQYF
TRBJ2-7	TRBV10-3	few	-	TGTGCCATCAGGGCACAGGGTGCCGAAGCCTACGAGCAGTACTTC	CAIRAQGAEAYEQYF
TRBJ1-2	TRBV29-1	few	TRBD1	TGCAGCGTCTACAGGGGGCGAGGCTATGGCTACACCTTC	CSVYRGRGYGYTF
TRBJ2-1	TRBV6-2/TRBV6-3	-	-	TGTGCCAGCAGTTACTCGATCAGCGGGCAGGGGGACATCTACAATGAGCAGTTCTTC	CASSYSISGQGDIYNEQFF
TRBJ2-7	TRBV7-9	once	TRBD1	TGTGCCAGCAGCTTCACAGGGGGGTTGGACGAGCAGTACTTC	CASSFTGGLDEQYF
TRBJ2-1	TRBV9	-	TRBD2	TGTGCCAGCAGCGCGCCTGCTAGCGGGAGGGGCTATGAGCAGTTCTTC	CASSAPASGRGYEQFF
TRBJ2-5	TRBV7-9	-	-	TGTGCCAGCAGCTTAGCGGGACTGCTACAAGAGACCCAGTACTTC	CASSLAGLLQETQYF
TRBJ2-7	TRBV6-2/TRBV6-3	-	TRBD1	TGTGCCAGCAGTTACTCGGACAGGGGGCTCTACGAGCAGTACTTC	CASSYSDRGLYEQYF
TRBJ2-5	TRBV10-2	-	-	TGCGCCAGCACCGACCAACCGACTCTTATCCAAGAGACCCAGTACTTC	CASTDQPTLIQETQYF
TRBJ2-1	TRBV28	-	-	TGTGCCACCGCGAATTACAATGAGCAGTTCTTC	CATANYNEQFF
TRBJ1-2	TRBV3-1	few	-	TGTGCCAGCAGCCAAGAACGAGACCTTAACTATGGCTACACCTTC	CASSQERDLNYGYTF
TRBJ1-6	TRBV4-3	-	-	TGCGCCAGCAGCCACCCGGGGGACTCCTATAATTCACCCCTCCACTTT	CASSHPGDSYNSPLHF
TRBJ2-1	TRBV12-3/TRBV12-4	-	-	TGTGCCAGCAGTTCACAGGGTGACCGATTTGTGGATGAGCAGTTCTTC	CASSSQGDRFVDEQFF